The subject of this entry is one T cell receptor (beta chain). The antigen it binds to is not known. Germline and junction disagree at one end, which may indicate a read error. Library preparation used the immunoSEQ multiplex PCR assay. The multiplex PCR relied on a mix of 60 forward primers for TCR Vbeta segments and 13 reverse primers for TCR Jbeta segments. A multiplex PCR assay on genomic DNA amplified the CDR3 region of rearranged TCR beta genes. Amplified TCR beta libraries were sequenced as 87-base-pair reads on the Illumina HiSeq System. As for the authors' bioinformatics: A later analysis counted tens of millions of unique TCR beta chains across the 650 to 800 repertoires, and some 11 million of these chains were shared by at least two donors. Raw reads were error-corrected and collapsed into unique sequences by a nearest-neighbor algorithm in which closely related sequences were merged to remove PCR and sequencing errors. CDR3 sequences were aligned to IMGT reference sequences to assign V, D and J gene segments. Each retained sequence needed at least a six-nucleotide match to both a V gene segment and a J gene segment. Rearrangements were called productive when the CDR3 lacked stop codons and stayed in frame with V and J; all others were non-productive. Following IMGT convention, CDR3 was defined as the stretch from the second conserved V-encoded cysteine up to the conserved J-encoded phenylalanine. The earlier analysis of 550 to 650 of the donors excluded any sequence lacking an unambiguous match to a single V gene segment. In an earlier analysis of 500 to 750 of the donors, V segments were called functional above 56.7% productive rearrangements and were called segregating when the between-donor standard deviation exceeded 5%. A statistical classification framework was developed to diagnose cytomegalovirus status using the catalog of TCR beta chain sequences. In a later analysis, TCR nucleotide sequences were compared against IMGT/GENE-DB human TR gene sequences so that V and J genes could be assigned. A later analysis assigned CDR3 sequences and most-parsimonious VDJ recombination scenarios with the TCRdist pipeline. In a later analysis, each TCR beta chain was defined by its CDR3 amino acid sequence together with its V-gene family, and reads without a unique V-gene family were excluded. To address suspected cross-contamination and a sequencing artifact, a later analysis removed roughly 640 highly shared, low-generation-probability nucleotide sequences. In a later analysis, a clonal expansion index for each public chain was calculated from normalized within-repertoire ranks of inferred template counts. Generation probabilities in a later analysis came from a VDJ recombination model fitted to out-of-frame rearrangements, and those results were checked against IGoR. Hypergeometric tests were used in a later analysis to score TCR-TCR, TCR-HLA and TCR-CMV co-occurrence, with a repertoire-size bias correction applied to the TCR pairs. A later analysis estimated false discovery rates by permuting HLA or CMV assignments 20 times. A later analysis grouped co-occurring TCRs with DBSCAN, adding TCRdist sequence similarity when clustering within HLA-allele-positive subsets. Repertoires with fewer than 30,000 or more than 120,000 public chains, plus five repertoires with anomalous nucleotide sharing, were excluded from co-occurrence clustering. TCRdb holds this immuneACCESS table with in-frame rearrangements only. Some clones are missing; in checked studies, unresolved V genes explain under half, and the rest has no known cause. D and trimming were read from the DNA, whereas the V and J calls and clone size are those reported in that table. The sample has 55,000 to 85,000 clones on record. The ten largest clonotypes hold around 2.4% of the sample.

The data belong to a study of cytomegalovirus exposure and HLA in healthy donors (TCRdb year 2017). With regard to the full study: An earlier analysis of roughly 570 of the donors reported under 300 Gb of sequence data and 95 million to 130 million unique TCR beta sequences obtained from 180 million or so T cells. Every repertoire in the discovery cohort had been generated on one and the same sequencing platform. Four to six DR-DQ haplotypes were handled as single units for association and clustering, since linkage in the cohort was strong. Rather than using new phenotypic data, the later analysis identified candidate immune exposures from TCR beta sequences and from how often those sequences occurred across donors. The T cell repertoires of 670 or so subjects were profiled by immunosequencing and related to cytomegalovirus serostatus. To predict cytomegalovirus infection status, the study brought together high-throughput TCR immunosequencing, statistical association of individual TCRs with disease status, and machine learning. Alongside the repertoire data, information on donor age, sex, ethnicity and CMV serostatus was compiled. Along with the approximately 620-subject first cohort, a separate validation cohort of about 110 different subjects was used. A later analysis re-examined previously published TCR beta repertoires from hundreds of donors and added high-resolution HLA genotyping to investigate patterns of TCR occurrence. The genetic ancestry cluster associated with self-reported Caucasian donors included about 84% of the roughly 410 genotyped donors. The number of donors typed differed by locus, with about 629-630 for A, B, C, DRB1 and DQB1, roughly 520 for DQA1, 600 to 610 for DPA1, and 450 to 480 for DPB1. An earlier analysis of some 500 of the donors used high-throughput TCR beta sequencing to judge whether each TCR beta V gene segment behaved as functional or pseudogenic. On average, around 240,000 unique TCR beta nucleotide sequences were sequenced per donor among 300 to 500 genotyped donors of the cohort, with 15% to 20% of those sequences being non-productive. An early release that covered 640 HLA-typed donors contained about 290 gigabases of sequencing data and 85 million to 100 million unique TCR sequences. HLA typing included class I and class II loci at four-digit resolution. A later genetic analysis used genome-wide SNP genotypes for about 65% of the 666 donors, treating that subset as a discovery cohort. The aim of the study was to test whether cataloging public T cell receptors could identify signatures of past pathogen exposure.

The cohort consisted of 600 to 750 healthy bone marrow donors. Cohort members were all nominally healthy when sampled, although unrecorded immune exposures were likely present. The donor tested CMV seropositive, placing the donor among the roughly 300 seropositive members of the cohort. Each donor provided a peripheral blood sample, and peripheral blood mononuclear cells were used for TCR beta sequencing. The Qiagen DNeasy Blood Extraction Kit was used to extract genomic DNA from the blood cell samples. Beyond this particular receptor, the publication reports: According to a later analysis, most CMV-associated TCR beta chains appeared to be HLA-restricted, and the HLA associations seemed to be driven largely by CMV exposure. In an earlier analysis of 587 of the donors, most TCR beta V segments were observed in productive rearrangements about 90% or about 30% of the time, broadly matching IMGT annotations. The study gave a list of 150 to 200 TCR beta chains associated with cytomegalovirus. In a later analysis, TCR association rates were found to vary across HLA loci, with the most associated TCRs seen for DRB1 alleles and the fewest for HLA-C alleles. Some IMGT-functional V segments, including TRBV6-2 and TRBV6-3, could not be told apart with the 87-base-pair reads, so those segments were excluded. Because counts were too low, 15 to 20 rarely observed V segments, including chromosome 9 orphons, were excluded from the earlier analysis of 587 of the donors. In this cohort, only TCR beta chains were sequenced, and detectable features were limited by the absence of alpha or paired-chain data. In a later analysis, several top co-occurrence clusters were reported to appear linked to parvovirus B19, influenza, CMV and Epstein-Barr virus. The classifier was reported to diagnose cytomegalovirus status with high specificity and sensitivity in both the original cohort and the validation cohort. A later analysis associated 17,000 or so TCR beta sequences with specific HLA alleles at a false discovery rate of 0.05. In a later analysis, HLA-associated TCR beta chains were found to be more clonally expanded and to have lower generation probabilities than equally common non-associated chains. Because HLA typing was unavailable for some donors at each locus, only the typed subset was used in association tests. According to a later genetic analysis, donors in an Asian-associated ancestry cluster had fewer N-insertions in productive TCRs than the approximately 630-donor mean. CMV serostatus was the only immune exposure information available for the cohort. In vitro tests confirmed that a few of the cytomegalovirus-associated TCR beta chains recognize cytomegalovirus antigens. It was suggested by the authors that the approach could potentially be generalized to other disease states and immunological phenotypes. Correlated functional status among segregating V segments might be attributable to linkage disequilibrium, but an unknown experimental factor could not be ruled out. Most TCR sequences were seen in very few donors, while some public TCRs were found in many individuals. An association between a missense DCLRE1C variant and V-gene and J-gene trimming of TCR beta chains was found in a later genetic analysis and replicated in an independent cohort. A further reported finding was that TCR beta sequences accurately predicted the HLA-A and HLA-B alleles for most subjects in the first cohort. Roughly uniform sequencing depth across donors was assumed in presence/absence analyses, although this assumption may not hold. Assigning TCR associations to individual alleles was difficult when HLA alleles, especially DR and DQ, strongly co-occurred. A group of highly shared sequence variants was considered likely to be a technical artifact of the sequencing pipeline.

Sequences SEHNR (CDR1) and FQNEAQ (CDR2) are obtained from the germline V gene (reference sequence). Reading from cysteine to phenylalanine, the CDR3 counts 12 amino acids. The DNA shown is the 36-base CDR3, in frame from base 1. The sequence is built from TRBV7-9 and TRBJ1-2, with 8 middle bases fitting TRBD1. The sequence came from a female donor in good health and CMV-seropositive. The sample comprised PBMCs. The CDR3 protein is CASSPQDRVDVF. The nucleotide sequence is TGTGCCAGCAGCCCTCAGGACAGGGTGGATGTCTTC. The full variable domain, with segments outside the CDR3 supplied by the reference TRBV7-9 and TRBJ1-2 proteins, appears as DTGVSQNPRHKITKRGQNVTFRCDPISEHNRLYWYRQTLGQGPEFLTYFQNEAQLEKSRLLSDRFSAERPKGSFSTLEIQRTEQGDSAMYLCASSPQDRVDVFGSGTRLTVV.